This T cell receptor beta chain was observed in a study of Ad26.COV2.S vaccination and SARS-CoV-2 variants. V was clipped by 6 bases and J by 7 bases, with 11 bases between them. The CDR3 runs 13 residues. CDR1 and CDR2 (germline): SGDLS, YYNGEE. This clone was detected only a few times. TCRdb's copy holds only in-frame clones and misses some; the assay was immunoSEQ multiplex PCR. The sample lists about 350,000 clones, about nine tenths occurring once. Sample treatment: some 20 received Ad26.COV2.S at low or high dose, single or two shots; roughly 5 received placebo; per-sample allocation not given. All samples were drawn on day 63, counting from the first vaccine or placebo injection.

The chain joins TRBV9 to TRBJ1-6, with D hard to call. The sample in question was peripheral blood, obtained in a trial of Ad26.COV2.S vaccine versus placebo. The sequence came from a person aged 18-65 years who received the Ad26.COV2.S COVID-19 vaccine or a placebo. CDR3 sequence: CASTRETNSPLHF. The CDR3, as DNA: TGTGCCAGCACCCGGGAGACCAATTCACCCCTCCACTTT. The whole variable domain, remainder taken from reference TRBV9 and TRBJ1-6, is DSGVTQTPKHLITATGQRVTLRCSPRSGDLSVYWYQQSLDQGLQFLIQYYNGEERAKGNILERFSAQQFPDLHSELNLSSLELGDSALYFCASTRETNSPLHFGNGTRLTVT.